This paragraph covers one TCR beta chain sequence. The antigen is undetermined. This specimen comes from a study of human T cells and chemical hapten exposure. Study-level results: Donors' alopecia may make their immune response differ from healthy people's.

TCRdb fed the RACE reads into MiXCR, producing one record per CDR3 protein. The sample carries tens of thousands of distinct CDR3 sequences, around 13% recorded once. As to time point: patch test 3, about 24 weeks after DPC sensitization. Treatment indicated: therapeutic diphenylcyclopropenone sensitization with weekly scalp DPC. Participating donors were patients with alopecia, aged 18 to 70 years, considered appropriate candidates for DPC. V dropped 3 bases and J dropped 2 bases, with 8 bases sitting between them. The germline CDR1 and CDR2 sequences are MNHNS and SASEGT. CDR3 length equals 14 residues.

This receptor was taken from a woman between 50 and 59 years old with alopecia areata. Some clones in this sample may be carry-over from other donors' samples. The rearrangement links TRBV6-1 to TRBJ1-5, with D perhaps matching TRBD1 (5 bases). This specimen was whole blood, taken in connection with sensitization to the hapten diphenylcyclopropenone (DPC). The CDR3 region is CASSDQGGNQPQHF. The CDR3 region has the DNA TGTGCCAGCAGTGATCAGGGCGGCAATCAGCCCCAGCATTTT.